One and the same sample provided the 3 T cell receptor beta chains below, sequenced in a study of cytomegalovirus exposure and HLA in healthy donors. Sequencing was performed with immunoSEQ multiplex PCR; in TCRdb, only in-frame clones are kept and a portion is missing. The sample holds 200,000 to 250,000 clones, approximately 84% seen once. Sequencing was performed on PBMCs. These receptors were collected from a man younger than 35 in good health and CMV-seropositive.

The V gene is TRBV7-2, the J gene TRBJ1-2, with D possibly being TRBD1 (5 bases). The CDR3 spans 16 residues. Looked up from germline, CDR1 is SGHTA and CDR2 is FQGNSA. Trimming stripped 3 bases from V and 6 bases from J, with 20 bases between. CDR3 coding DNA: TGTGCCAGCAGCTTTGGTGTGGAACAGGAAGTGGATGGCTACACCTTC. It specifies CASSFGVEQEVDGYTF.

The sample holds one count of this clone. The chain joins TRBV2 to TRBJ2-5, with D unresolved. CDR3 size: 15 residues. The V gene's germline CDR1 is SNHLY and CDR2 FYNNEI. Trimming took 6 bases from V and 1 from J, leaving 15 bases between them. As DNA, the CDR3 is TGTGCCAGCAGCCAACAAGCGCGATTCCAAGAGACCCAGTACTTC. Translation gives CASSQQARFQETQYF.

V gene TRBV19 combines with J gene TRBJ2-1, with 11 bases matching TRBD2. The junction had 1 base not matched to a gene; V was cut back by 5 bases and J by 4 bases. The CDR3 runs to 14 residues. Germline V lookup: CDR1 LNHDA, CDR2 SQIVND (reference sequence). As DNA, the CDR3 is TGTGCCAGTAGTCCTAGCGGGAGGTACAATGAGCAGTTCTTC. It translates to CASSPSGRYNEQFF.